This T cell receptor beta chain was recovered during a study of blood T cell repertoires in COVID-19. Study at large: Acute-phase and convalescent COVID-19 samples originated in the United States, Italy and Spain.

Profiled with immunoSEQ multiplex PCR; TCRdb holds only in-frame clones, not every one. This repertoire shows 180,000 or so clones, around four fifths found once; its top ten account for about 14%. Between the trimmed V and J ends, which lost 4 bases and 4 bases, there was a span of 15 bases. From germline, CDR1 is LGHDT and CDR2 YNNKEL (reference sequence). The CDR3 extends over 15 amino acids. Followed over time, Seattle patients had been enrolled while infection was active. The receptor comes from a woman in her 70s with COVID-19, enrolled during active disease. The chain employs TRBV3-1 (or the pseudogene TRBV3-2) and TRBJ2-3, with a possible D match to TRBD2 (6 bases). The sequenced material came from peripheral blood. The CDR3 DNA sequence: TGTGCCAGCAGCCGTAAAGGCGGGGTTTCAGATACGCAGTATTTT. Translated, it gives CASSRKGGVSDTQYF.